The next 32 T cell receptor beta chains were all read from a single sample in a study of CD8+ T cells in alopecia areata. The authors extracted RNA and reverse transcribed it into cDNA as the sequencing template. TCRdb's table, derived via immunoSEQ multiplex PCR, lists solely in-frame clones and lacks some. The sample has about 150,000 clones; 50% to 65% are singletons. What was sequenced was CD4+ T cells sorted from blood. The receptors were sampled from a human donor in good health.

This clone occurred a few times. This rearrangement joins TRBV7-2 to TRBJ2-7; D remains unclear. Per germline, CDR1 SGHTA and CDR2 FQGNSA. Trimming removed 5 bases at V and 7 bases at J, with 9 bases between. This CDR3 has 11 residues. In DNA form, the CDR3 reads TGTGCCAGCAGCCCTATCGGGGAGCAGTACTTC. This encodes CASSPIGEQYF.

This clone was found a few times. This rearrangement joins TRBV2 to TRBJ2-1; 10 nucleotides align to TRBD2. The CDR3 is made up of 15 amino acids. The V and J ends lost 3 bases and 10 bases, in that order; junction bases with no gene match: 9. Germline CDR1 and CDR2: SNHLY and FYNNEI. The CDR3 protein is CASSELAGATGEQFF. The CDR3 nucleotides are TGTGCCAGCAGTGAGCTAGCGGGAGCTACGGGCGAGCAGTTCTTC.

This CDR3 reads CASRQSGQGFWSNQPQHF. As DNA, the CDR3 is TGTGCCAGTAGGCAATCAGGGCAGGGGTTTTGGAGCAATCAGCCCCAGCATTTT. The chain combines TRBV19 with TRBJ1-5; TRBD1 might be the D (6 bases). The CDR3 length is 18 residues. The V and J ends lost 6 bases and 1 base respectively, with 22 bases between them. Germline values: CDR1 LNHDA, CDR2 SQIVND (reference sequence).

The chain uses TRBV7-2 and TRBJ2-5, with TRBD2 matching 8 bases. The V gene end was trimmed by 1 base and the J gene end by 5 bases; junction bases not matched to a gene: 3. The CDR3 has 14 amino acids. The germline V gene encodes CDR1 SGHTA and CDR2 FQGNSA. Written as DNA, the CDR3 is TGTGCCAGCAGCTTAGACGGGAGGGGTGAGACCCAGTACTTC. Its protein is CASSLDGRGETQYF.

The V gene is TRBV6-5, the J gene TRBJ2-7; D unresolved. The CDR3 is 10 residues long. CDR1 and CDR2 (germline): MNHEY, SVGAGI. V shed 7 bases and J shed 3 bases, with 4 bases lying between them. CDR3 sequence (DNA): TGTGCCAGCAAAGACTACGAGCAGTACTTC. This codes for CASKDYEQYF.

This sequence joins TRBV30 and TRBJ2-6; D is possibly TRBD1 (6 bases). The CDR3 covers 16 residues. Trimming removed 5 bases from V and 0 bases from J, with 14 bases in between. Per the germline V gene, CDR1 is GTSNPN and CDR2 is SVGIG (reference sequence). The CDR3 DNA reads TGTGCCTGGGGTCGGCAGGGGAACTCTGGGGCCAACGTCCTGACTTTC. It encodes CAWGRQGNSGANVLTF.

The CDR3 DNA sequence: TGCGCCAGCAGCTTGAGGGGGGACACTGAAGCTTTCTTT. It specifies CASSLRGDTEAFF. This sequence joins TRBV5-1 and TRBJ1-1, with D maybe TRBD1 (6 bases). Per germline, CDR1 SGHRS and CDR2 YFSETQ. V was pared by 1 base and J by 3 bases, with 7 bases between. The CDR3 is 13 amino acids.

This chain connects TRBV5-1 to TRBJ2-2; 12 nucleotides agree with TRBD2. The CDR3 is made up of 16 amino acids. The J segment lost 5 bases and the V segment lost 0 bases, leaving 2 bases of the junction unmatched. The germline gives CDR1 SGHRS, CDR2 YFSETQ. CDR3 coding DNA: TGCGCCAGCAGCTTGGGGACTAGCGGGAAAACCGGGGAGCTGTTTTTT. This encodes CASSLGTSGKTGELFF.

The V call is TRBV2, the J call TRBJ2-3, with TRBD2 as a possible D gene (6 bases). The CDR3 contains 13 residues. Looked up from germline, CDR1 is SNHLY and CDR2 is FYNNEI. V lost 7 bases to trimming and J lost 4 bases, with 12 bases between them. This CDR3 reads CASKGRWADTQYF. The CDR3 region has the DNA TGTGCCAGCAAGGGGAGGTGGGCAGATACGCAGTATTTT. The full variable domain, its missing parts supplied by reference TRBV2 and TRBJ2-3, is EPEVTQTPSHQVTQMGQEVILRCVPISNHLYFYWYRQILGQKVEFLVSFYNNEISEKSEIFDDQFSVERPDGSNFTLKIRSTKLEDSAMYFCASKGRWADTQYFGPGTRLTVL.

This clone showed up just a few times. V gene TRBV23-1 combines with J gene TRBJ2-1, with D maybe TRBD2 (5 bases). TRBV23-1 is assigned to the ORF class and has an uncertain function. The CDR3 sequence is 15 residues long. Trimming shortened V by 4 bases and J by 0 bases, and 10 bases separated the two germline ends. CDR3 DNA sequence: TGCGCCAGCAGTCGTCGGGATTACTCCTACAATGAGCAGTTCTTC. Translated, it gives CASSRRDYSYNEQFF.

This clone was observed a few times. V usage is TRBV5-1 and J usage is TRBJ2-3; D may match TRBD1 or TRBD2 (5 bases each). The CDR3 extends over 15 amino acids. The V end was cut by 1 base, the J end by 3 bases, with 12 bases between. Germline CDR1 and CDR2: SGHRS and YFSETQ. This CDR3 is CASSLIGKGTDTQYF. CDR3 nucleotides: TGCGCCAGCAGCTTGATCGGGAAGGGGACAGATACGCAGTATTTT.

The chain is built from TRBV5-4 and TRBJ1-2; no firm D call. This CDR3 spans 13 amino acids. From germline, CDR1 is SGHNT and CDR2 YYREEE (reference sequence). The V end lost 0 bases, the J end lost 6 bases, and 9 bases lay between the germline ends. The CDR3 reads CASSLDPGNGYTF. Written as DNA, the CDR3 is TGTGCCAGCAGCTTGGATCCTGGAAATGGCTACACCTTC.

This clone was found a few times. The gene calls are TRBV5-4 and TRBJ2-5, with TRBD2 as a possible D gene (6 bases). The germline gives CDR1 SGHNT, CDR2 YYREEE (reference sequence). The V end lost 3 bases, the J end lost 3 bases, and 21 bases lay between the germline ends. The CDR3 has 17 residues. The DNA of the CDR3 is TGTGCCAGCAGCTCCCTAGGCGCAGTGTGGGAGGAAGAGACCCAGTACTTC. Translated, it gives CASSSLGAVWEEETQYF. Together with reference TRBV5-4 and TRBJ2-5, the CDR3 gives the full variable domain: ETGVTQSPTHLIKTRGQQVTLRCSSQSGHNTVSWYQQALGQGPQFIFQYYREEENGRGNFPPRFSGLQFPNYSSELNVNALELDDSALYLCASSSLGAVWEEETQYFGPGTRLLVL.

This chain joins TRBV30 and TRBJ2-4; 8 bases are a match to TRBD1. Germline V gene data show CDR1 as GTSNPN and CDR2 as SVGIG (reference sequence). V shed 2 bases and J 9 bases; nucleotides not matched to a gene: 21. The CDR3 has 18 amino acids. The CDR3 DNA is TGTGCCTGGAGTCTACAACCCCCGGGACAGGCCATCTCGGGCATTCAGTACTTC. Its translation is CAWSLQPPGQAISGIQYF.

This clone occurred a few times. The chain couples TRBV19 to TRBJ2-2; TRBD2 might be the D (5 bases). V lost 6 bases, J lost 3 bases, and 5 bases lay in between. This CDR3 comprises 12 residues. CDR1 and CDR2 from the germline V gene are LNHDA and SQIVND (reference sequence). CDR3 region: CASRDYTGELFF. The CDR3, as DNA: TGTGCCAGTAGGGACTACACCGGGGAGCTGTTTTTT. Based on the CDR3 plus reference TRBV19 and TRBJ2-2, the full variable domain is DGGITQSPKYLFRKEGQNVTLSCEQNLNHDAMYWYRQDPGQGLRLIYYSQIVNDFQKGDIAEGYSVSREKKESFPLTVTSAQKNPTAFYLCASRDYTGELFFGEGSRLTVL.

The chain carries TRBV30 and TRBJ1-1; TRBD1 matches at 9 bases. J gave up 4 bases and V 0 bases, and 3 bases lay outside the gene matches. Germline lookup yields CDR1 GTSNPN and CDR2 SVGIG (reference sequence). This CDR3 contains 14 residues. As DNA, the CDR3 is TGTGCCTGGAGTGTACAGGGGGCGCGCACTGAAGCTTTCTTT. It codes for CAWSVQGARTEAFF.

This clone was found a few times. The chain's CDR3 is CSVVSLSPHEQFF. DNA for the CDR3: TGCAGCGTTGTATCTCTATCCCCCCATGAGCAGTTCTTC. The chain links TRBV29-1 to TRBJ2-1, with unresolved D. Germline V gives CDR1 SQVTM, CDR2 ANQGSEA. Trimming stripped 4 bases from V and 8 bases from J, with 15 bases between. This CDR3 is 13 amino acids long.

The chain employs TRBV7-2 and TRBJ2-1, with D possibly being TRBD1 (8 bases). Trimming removed 2 bases from V and 5 bases from J, with 13 bases in between. The CDR3 has 15 residues. Germline V gene lookup returns CDR1 SGHTA and CDR2 FQGNSA. The CDR3 reads CASSLPGGQDNEQFF. CDR3 in DNA: TGTGCCAGCAGCTTACCGGGGGGACAGGACAATGAGCAGTTCTTC.

The chain joins TRBV28 to TRBJ1-2; D remains unclear. This CDR3 comprises 12 residues. CDR1 and CDR2 from the germline V gene are MDHEN and SYDVKM. V was pared by 8 bases and J by 8 bases, with 15 bases between. The CDR3 nucleotides are TGTGCCAGCGGTAACAGTGTTAAGGGCTACACCTTC. Translating gives CASGNSVKGYTF.

This chain connects TRBV5-4 to TRBJ2-5; 15 bases align to TRBD2. V shed 5 bases, J shed 1 base, and the junction held 12 bases outside the gene matches. The CDR3 loop spans 19 amino acids. Germline CDR1 SGHNT, CDR2 YYREEE (reference sequence). The CDR3 DNA sequence: TGTGCCAGCAGATCGGACAGGGGACTAGCGGGAGGACGCCAAGAGACCCAGTACTTC. Its protein is CASRSDRGLAGGRQETQYF.

The chain employs TRBV2 and TRBJ2-3; 11 nucleotides agree with TRBD2. Germline CDR1 SNHLY, CDR2 FYNNEI. There are 15 residues in the CDR3. After removal of 4 bases from V and 2 bases from J, the junction contained 2 bases not matched to a gene. The CDR3 nucleotides are TGTGCCAGCAGTGGACTAGCGGGACTCACAGATACGCAGTATTTT. Its translation: CASSGLAGLTDTQYF.

The chain is built from TRBV23-1 and TRBJ2-1, with D perhaps matching TRBD2 (6 bases). TRBV23-1 has ORF status, its function being uncertain. This CDR3 contains 14 residues. V dropped 5 bases and J dropped 5 bases, with 13 bases sitting between them. The CDR3 DNA reads as TGCGCCAGCAGTTCCGGAGCGGGCAACAATGAGCAGTTCTTC. Translating gives CASSSGAGNNEQFF.

This clone appeared a single time. This sequence joins TRBV2 and TRBJ2-1; D possibly corresponds to TRBD2 (5 bases). The CDR3 sequence is 15 residues long. V was clipped by 6 bases and J by 6 bases, with 18 bases between them. Per germline, CDR1 SNHLY and CDR2 FYNNEI. CDR3 in amino acids: CASRKDLPVFNEQFF. The DNA of the CDR3 is TGTGCCAGCAGGAAGGACTTACCTGTTTTCAATGAGCAGTTCTTC.

In this sample, this clone turned up a few times. The rearrangement uses TRBV7-8 and TRBJ2-5, with 7 nucleotides matching TRBD1. CDR3 length equals 14 residues. Looked up from germline, CDR1 is SGHVS and CDR2 is FQNEAQ. With V trimmed by 8 bases and J by 4 bases, 10 bases remained unmatched. The CDR3 DNA sequence: TGTGCCAGCGGGACGACAGGGTCGGCAGAGACCCAGTACTTC. As protein: CASGTTGSAETQYF.

This clone was recorded a few times. The chain combines TRBV5-4 with TRBJ2-3; 7 bases line up with TRBD2. V was pared by 2 bases and J by 2 bases, with 8 bases of the junction left unmatched. Germline CDR1 and CDR2: SGHNT and YYREEE (reference sequence). CDR3 length: 16 residues. CDR3 nucleotide sequence: TGTGCCAGCAGCTTTAAGAGCGGGATTAACACAGATACGCAGTATTTT. Amino acid sequence: CASSFKSGINTDTQYF.

This sequence joins TRBV7-9 and TRBJ2-1; 10 positions match TRBD2. The CDR3 totals 17 residues. The V gene end was trimmed by 3 bases and the J gene end by 2 bases; junction bases not matched to a gene: 7. The V gene's germline CDR1 is SEHNR and CDR2 FQNEAQ (reference sequence). The CDR3 DNA sequence: TGTGCCAGCAGCTTGATGGAAGGACTAGCGGCCTACAATGAGCAGTTCTTC. Translating gives CASSLMEGLAAYNEQFF.

J is TRBJ2-7 and V is TRBV4-1; tentative D call: TRBD2 (6 bases). This CDR3 is 18 amino acids long. Per germline, CDR1 MGHRA and CDR2 YSYEKL. The V end lost 1 base, the J end lost 0 bases, and 19 bases lay between the germline ends. CDR3 loop: CASSQGVSQAGSSYEQYF. The CDR3 nucleotides read TGCGCCAGCAGCCAAGGGGTTTCTCAAGCGGGTAGCTCCTACGAGCAGTACTTC.

CDR3 in amino acids: CASRDYTGYNEQFF. DNA for the CDR3: TGTGCCAGCAGAGACTATACGGGGTACAATGAGCAGTTCTTC. The chain carries TRBV6-1 and TRBJ2-1; D may be TRBD2 (5 bases). Looked up from germline, CDR1 is MNHNS and CDR2 is SASEGT. The CDR3 loop spans 14 amino acids. V was trimmed by 6 bases and J by 4 bases, leaving 13 bases between them.

The rearrangement links TRBV5-1 to TRBJ1-2; D unclear. There are 13 residues in the CDR3. CDR1 and CDR2 from the germline V gene are SGHRS and YFSETQ. V dropped 4 bases and J dropped 0 bases, with 7 bases sitting between them. The CDR3 DNA reads as TGCGCCAGCAGCCCTAGTTCTAACTATGGCTACACCTTC. It yields the protein CASSPSSNYGYTF.

This clone occurred a few times. V usage is TRBV5-4 and J usage is TRBJ2-2; D possibly uses TRBD1 or TRBD2 (5 bases each). The V and J ends lost 4 bases and 6 bases respectively, with 16 bases between them. This CDR3 contains 15 residues. From germline, CDR1 is SGHNT and CDR2 YYREEE (reference sequence). Here the CDR3 DNA reads TGTGCCAGCAGCCCTGATTGGCAGGGAGCCGGGGAGCTGTTTTTT. Translated: CASSPDWQGAGELFF.

In DNA, the CDR3 is TGTGCCAGCAGCCCCGGGACTAGCGGGATCACCGGGGAGCTGTTTTTT. This encodes CASSPGTSGITGELFF. The chain employs TRBV7-8 and TRBJ2-2, with 13 bases fitting TRBD2. With V trimmed by 5 bases and J by 4 bases, 4 bases remained unmatched. The CDR3 has 16 amino acids. CDR1 and CDR2 from the germline V gene are SGHVS and FQNEAQ.

The chain recombines TRBV9 with TRBJ2-7; perhaps D is TRBD1 or TRBD2 (5 bases each). CDR1 is SGDLS and CDR2 is YYNGEE in the germline V gene. The CDR3 runs to 14 residues. Trimming pared 0 bases from V and 7 bases from J, leaving 14 bases between. The CDR3 here is CASSVAGAYGEQYF. The CDR3 nucleotides read TGTGCCAGCAGCGTAGCCGGGGCATACGGAGAGCAGTACTTC.